The entry that follows covers one T cell receptor (beta chain) sequence. J was trimmed by 0 bases and V by 5 bases; bases with no gene match: 13. Germline assignment: CDR1 SGHAT and CDR2 FQDESV (reference sequence). The CDR3 contains 19 residues. This entry belongs to a study of shared T cell receptors in the human thymus. Produced via immunoSEQ multiplex PCR; TCRdb's table is partial and in-frame only. Among hundreds of thousands of clones listed, roughly 74% were seen once. The data were also submitted as part of a second study, on human thymus T cells. From that report: Congenital heart defects were the reason for the corrective surgery that the donors, healthy Finnish infants, were having. The thymus tissue came from resections taken during corrective heart surgery. Biased V and J segment usage appeared in thymus and peripheral blood. Unrelated people showed highly overlapping thymic repertoires, related research reported.

Sequencing was carried out using thymocytes. The receptor was derived from a boy younger than two with a congenital heart defect. V usage is TRBV11-1 and J usage is TRBJ1-4, with 9 bases that match TRBD1. CDR3 in amino acids: CASSGRETGGYTTNEKLFF. CDR3 nucleotide sequence: TGTGCCAGCAGCGGACGGGAGACAGGGGGATATACAACTAATGAAAAACTGTTTTTT.